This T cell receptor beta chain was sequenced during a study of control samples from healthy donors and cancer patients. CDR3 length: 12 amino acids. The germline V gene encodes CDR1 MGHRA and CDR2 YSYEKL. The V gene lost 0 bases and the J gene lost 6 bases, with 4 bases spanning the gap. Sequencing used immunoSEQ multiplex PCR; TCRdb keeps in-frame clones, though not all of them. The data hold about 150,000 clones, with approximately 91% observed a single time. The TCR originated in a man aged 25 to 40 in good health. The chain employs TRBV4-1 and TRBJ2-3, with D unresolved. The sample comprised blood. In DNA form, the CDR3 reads TGCGCCAGCAGCCAAGATCTCGATACGCAGTATTTT. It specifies CASSQDLDTQYF.